The T cell receptor (beta chain) described here comes from a study of identifying expanded T cells in peripheral blood. Some clones are missing from TCRdb's copy, which holds only in-frame ones; the method was immunoSEQ multiplex PCR. Of tens of thousands of clones listed, 89% are singletons. Collection occurred without any documented infections or immune events in donors. General study results and limits: Technical replicates showed about 1.1 changed clones; about two weeks approximately 15; four weeks 19. Roughly two-week clone count variance significantly increased as total template count grew.

The table lists this clone with a few counts. Antigen unknown. This TCR derives from a person between 18 and 75 years old in good health. Sequences were obtained from blood.

CDR3 protein: CASSASLGRGWVSYTF. CDR3 bases: TGTGCCAGCAGCGCCTCCCTTGGGCGCGGGTGGGTAAGCTACACCTTC. V gene TRBV9 combines with J gene TRBJ1-2; D unclear. The germline V and J ends were trimmed by 3 bases and 9 bases, with 24 bases remaining between them. The germline CDR1 and CDR2 sequences are SGDLS and YYNGEE. This CDR3 has 16 residues.